Shown below are 12 T cell receptor beta chains from a single sample sequenced in a study of monozygotic twins with inflammatory bowel disease. Reanalyzing the 5' RACE reads, TCRdb keeps one entry per CDR3 protein, without DNA. In total, the table holds 400,000 to 500,000 distinct CDR3 sequences. Sequencing input: blood. These receptors originate from a human donor with ulcerative colitis or Crohn's disease, or a healthy co-twin of an affected twin (not recorded which).

The chain carries TRBV29-1 and TRBJ1-6; TCRdb gives TRBD1 as the D gene, but with no DNA this cannot be confirmed. In germline, CDR1 is SQVTM, CDR2 ANQGSEA. The length of the CDR3 is 13 residues. Here the CDR3 reads CSARRDRNSPLHF.

V is TRBV6-1 and J is TRBJ1-2; TCRdb calls TRBD1, which cannot be checked without DNA. The CDR3 has 15 amino acids. The germline CDR1 and CDR2 sequences are MNHNS and SASEGT. The CDR3 is CASSELWTGLDGYTF.

This sequence joins TRBV5-1 and TRBJ2-5; the TRBD1 assignment by TCRdb is unverifiable without DNA. CDR1 is SGHRS and CDR2 is YFSETQ in the germline V gene. CDR3 size: 12 residues. The chain's CDR3 is CASSRGQETQYF.

This chain joins TRBV3-1 and TRBJ1-1; the TCRdb D gene call, TRBD1, has no DNA to confirm it. This CDR3 contains 17 residues. Germline V CDR1 and CDR2: LGHDT, YNNKEL (reference sequence). This CDR3 reads CASSQDSRQSVNTEAFF. The complete variable domain, with remaining parts taken from reference TRBV3-1 and TRBJ1-1, reads DTAVSQTPKYLVTQMGNDKSIKCEQNLGHDTMYWYKQDSKKFLKIMFSYNNKELIINETVPNRFSPKSPDKAHLNLHINSLELGDSAVYFCASSQDSRQSVNTEAFFGQGTRLTVV.

The chain uses TRBV12-3 or TRBV12-4 and TRBJ1-5; TCRdb's assignment of TRBD1 cannot be checked, as there is no DNA. The CDR3 sequence is 13 residues long. CDR3 amino acids: CASTMGGDQPQHF.

This chain uses TRBV29-1 with TRBJ2-1. This CDR3 spans 12 amino acids. In germline, CDR1 is SQVTM, CDR2 ANQGSEA. The CDR3 region is CSVLSSYNEQFF.

CDR3 in amino acids: CAISERGPEAFF. The chain uses TRBV10-3 and TRBJ1-1; TCRdb selects TRBD1, and the lack of DNA leaves this call unchecked. Germline V lookup: CDR1 ENHRY, CDR2 SYGVKD. The CDR3 sequence is 12 residues long.

V and J are TRBV24-1 and TRBJ2-3; TCRdb selects TRBD2, and the lack of DNA leaves this call unchecked. Germline V lookup: CDR1 KGHDR, CDR2 SFDVKD. The CDR3 covers 16 residues. The CDR3 region is CATSALSGVTTDTQYF.

The V and J genes are TRBV12-3 or TRBV12-4 and TRBJ1-2; TCRdb calls TRBD1, which cannot be checked without DNA. This CDR3 has 13 residues. The CDR3 loop is CASGGGGRYGYTF.

The gene calls are TRBV4-3 and TRBJ2-2; TCRdb indicates TRBD2, and absent DNA this call remains unverified. The CDR3 runs 17 residues. Germline V gives CDR1 LGHNA, CDR2 YSLEER. The CDR3 here is CASSQSTGTREVGELFF.

This chain connects TRBV20-1 to TRBJ2-3. CDR3 length equals 14 residues. Germline-derived CDR1 and CDR2 are DFQATT and SNEGSKA (reference sequence). CDR3: CSAPRLGSTDTQYF.

The J gene is TRBJ1-1, the V gene TRBV7-6; TCRdb proposes TRBD1, but this gene call is untestable without DNA. This CDR3 comprises 15 residues. Germline assignment: CDR1 SGHVS and CDR2 FNYEAQ. This chain's CDR3 is CASSLSGPPATEAFF.